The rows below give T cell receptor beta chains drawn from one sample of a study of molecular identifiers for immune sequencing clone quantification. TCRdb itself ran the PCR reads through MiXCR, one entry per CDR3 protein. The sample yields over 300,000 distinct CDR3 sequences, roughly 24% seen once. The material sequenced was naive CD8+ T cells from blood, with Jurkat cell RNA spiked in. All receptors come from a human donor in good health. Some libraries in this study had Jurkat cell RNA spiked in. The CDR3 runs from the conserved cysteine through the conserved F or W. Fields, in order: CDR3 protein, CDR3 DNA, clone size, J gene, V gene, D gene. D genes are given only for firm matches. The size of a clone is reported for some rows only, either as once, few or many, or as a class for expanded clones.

CDR3aa: CASSLGDRSLF; CDR3nt: TGTGCCAGCAGCTTAGGGGACAGGAGTCTATTC; abundance: NA; j_gene: TRBJ2-5; v_gene: TRBV11-2; d_gene: TRBD1
CDR3aa: CARRERTGANTEAFF; CDR3nt: TGCGCCCGCAGAGAACGGACGGGAGCGAACACTGAAGCCTTCTTT; abundance: NA; j_gene: TRBJ1-1; v_gene: TRBV5-1; d_gene: NA
CDR3aa: CASSYKTESSYNSPLHF; CDR3nt: TGCGCCAGCAGTTACAAGACTGAGAGCTCCTATAATTCACCCCTCCACTTT; abundance: NA; j_gene: TRBJ1-6; v_gene: TRBV4-3; d_gene: NA
CDR3aa: CASSQAGEGYEQYF; CDR3nt: TGCGCCAGCAGCCAAGCGGGGGAGGGTTACGAGCAGTACTTC; abundance: many; j_gene: TRBJ2-7; v_gene: TRBV4-1; d_gene: TRBD2
CDR3aa: CASSPRTGNSYEQYF; CDR3nt: TGTGCCAGCAGCCCACGGACAGGCAACTCCTACGAGCAGTACTTC; abundance: NA; j_gene: TRBJ2-7; v_gene: TRBV9; d_gene: TRBD1
CDR3aa: CASSYADMNTEAFF; CDR3nt: TGTGCCAGCAGCTATGCAGACATGAACACTGAAGCTTTCTTT; abundance: many; j_gene: TRBJ1-1; v_gene: TRBV7-9; d_gene: NA
CDR3aa: CASRVLAGQDTQYF; CDR3nt: TGTGCCAGCAGGGTACTAGCGGGCCAGGATACGCAGTATTTT; abundance: NA; j_gene: TRBJ2-3; v_gene: TRBV27; d_gene: TRBD2
CDR3aa: CVWSEAGNTEAFF; CDR3nt: TGTGTCTGGAGTGAGGCGGGGAACACTGAAGCTTTCTTT; abundance: NA; j_gene: TRBJ1-1; v_gene: TRBV30; d_gene: NA
CDR3aa: CASSQTRGQPQHF; CDR3nt: TGCGCCAGCAGCCAAACTAGGGGCCAGCCCCAGCATTTT; abundance: NA; j_gene: TRBJ1-5; v_gene: TRBV4-3; d_gene: NA
CDR3aa: CASSPRQSPYEQYF; CDR3nt: TGTGCCAGCAGCCCACGACAATCACCTTACGAGCAGTACTTC; abundance: many; j_gene: TRBJ2-7; v_gene: TRBV5-4; d_gene: NA
CDR3aa: CASSGSVGGYTEAFF; CDR3nt: TGCGCCAGCAGCGGAAGTGTAGGGGGCTACACTGAAGCTTTCTTT; abundance: many; j_gene: TRBJ1-1; v_gene: TRBV4-3; d_gene: TRBD1
CDR3aa: CASTDSETGVAETQYF; CDR3nt: TGTGCCAGCACCGACTCCGAGACCGGGGTAGCAGAGACCCAGTACTTC; abundance: many; j_gene: TRBJ2-5; v_gene: TRBV6-2/TRBV6-3; d_gene: NA
CDR3aa: CASSQDGQGTSYEQYF; CDR3nt: TGCGCCAGCAGCCAAGACGGACAGGGGACCTCCTACGAGCAGTACTTC; abundance: NA; j_gene: TRBJ2-7; v_gene: TRBV4-3; d_gene: TRBD1
CDR3aa: CASSPAPGQNYNEQFF; CDR3nt: TGCGCCAGCAGTCCTGCCCCGGGACAGAACTACAATGAGCAGTTCTTC; abundance: NA; j_gene: TRBJ2-1; v_gene: TRBV4-1; d_gene: TRBD1
CDR3aa: CASSKAGNGQYF; CDR3nt: TGTGCCAGCAGCAAAGCGGGCAACGGGCAGTACTTC; abundance: NA; j_gene: TRBJ2-7; v_gene: TRBV7-8; d_gene: NA
CDR3aa: CASNGILSSGANVLTF; CDR3nt: TGTGCCAGTAACGGCATTCTAAGCTCTGGGGCCAACGTCCTGACTTTC; abundance: NA; j_gene: TRBJ2-6; v_gene: TRBV19; d_gene: NA
CDR3aa: CASSLTESTEAFF; CDR3nt: TGTGCCAGCAGTCTAACAGAGAGCACTGAAGCTTTCTTT; abundance: NA; j_gene: TRBJ1-1; v_gene: TRBV27; d_gene: NA
CDR3aa: CASSTRGGTEAFF; CDR3nt: TGTGCCAGCAGTACTCGGGGCGGCACTGAAGCTTTCTTT; abundance: many; j_gene: TRBJ1-1; v_gene: TRBV7-2; d_gene: NA
CDR3aa: CSVESASVPYEQYF; CDR3nt: TGCAGCGTTGAGTCAGCCTCAGTACCCTACGAGCAGTACTTC; abundance: few; j_gene: TRBJ2-7; v_gene: TRBV29-1; d_gene: NA
CDR3aa: CASSLFTGGRTDTQYF; CDR3nt: TGTGCCAGCAGCTTGTTTACAGGGGGCCGTACAGATACGCAGTATTTT; abundance: few; j_gene: TRBJ2-3; v_gene: TRBV7-9; d_gene: TRBD1
CDR3aa: CASSLGTGLYEQYF; CDR3nt: TGTGCCAGCAGCTTGGGGACAGGGCTCTACGAGCAGTACTTC; abundance: many; j_gene: TRBJ2-7; v_gene: TRBV27; d_gene: TRBD1
CDR3aa: CSASGSMTVRIGDTQYF; CDR3nt: TGCAGTGCTAGTGGCAGTATGACAGTCCGAATTGGAGATACGCAGTATTTT; abundance: few; j_gene: TRBJ2-3; v_gene: TRBV20-1; d_gene: NA
CDR3aa: CASSLVGVATNEKLFF; CDR3nt: TGTGCCAGCAGTTTAGTGGGGGTCGCTACTAATGAAAAACTGTTTTTT; abundance: many; j_gene: TRBJ1-4; v_gene: TRBV12-3/TRBV12-4; d_gene: NA
CDR3aa: CASSWGRSSYEQYF; CDR3nt: TGTGCCAGCAGCTGGGGACGAAGCTCCTACGAGCAGTACTTC; abundance: many; j_gene: TRBJ2-7; v_gene: TRBV7-2; d_gene: NA
CDR3aa: CASSLRETSYNEQFF; CDR3nt: TGTGCCAGCAGCTTGAGGGAGACTTCCTACAATGAGCAGTTCTTC; abundance: NA; j_gene: TRBJ2-1; v_gene: TRBV5-6; d_gene: NA
CDR3aa: CASSSPGTSGVETQYF; CDR3nt: TGTGCCAGCAGTTCTCCCGGGACTAGCGGGGTGGAGACCCAGTACTTC; abundance: NA; j_gene: TRBJ2-5; v_gene: TRBV27; d_gene: TRBD2
CDR3aa: CASSSMGADEQYF; CDR3nt: TGTGCCAGCAGCTCGATGGGGGCCGACGAGCAGTACTTC; abundance: NA; j_gene: TRBJ2-7; v_gene: TRBV7-3; d_gene: NA
CDR3aa: CASSSPGTGAEAFF; CDR3nt: TGTGCCAGCAGTTCCCCCGGGACAGGGGCTGAAGCTTTCTTT; abundance: few; j_gene: TRBJ1-1; v_gene: TRBV6-1; d_gene: TRBD1
CDR3aa: CASSQSASKTGDNYEQYF; CDR3nt: TGTGCCAGCAGCCAATCAGCTTCAAAGACAGGGGACAATTACGAGCAGTACTTC; abundance: NA; j_gene: TRBJ2-7; v_gene: TRBV16; d_gene: TRBD1
CDR3aa: CASSVTGGTRQSPAFF; CDR3nt: TGCGCCAGCAGCGTTACAGGGGGTACGAGGCAATCCCCCGCTTTCTTT; abundance: few; j_gene: TRBJ1-1; v_gene: TRBV4-1; d_gene: TRBD1
CDR3aa: CASSLSRNEKLFF; CDR3nt: TGTGCCAGCAGCTTAAGCCGAAATGAAAAACTGTTTTTT; abundance: NA; j_gene: TRBJ1-4; v_gene: TRBV11-2; d_gene: NA
CDR3aa: CAWSVAGLGEQYF; CDR3nt: TGTGCCTGGAGTGTGGCAGGGTTGGGTGAGCAGTACTTC; abundance: NA; j_gene: TRBJ2-7; v_gene: TRBV30; d_gene: NA
CDR3aa: CASSLGQGRLPGELFF; CDR3nt: TGTGCCAGCAGCTTGGGGCAGGGGAGGTTACCCGGGGAGCTGTTTTTT; abundance: NA; j_gene: TRBJ2-2; v_gene: TRBV7-2; d_gene: NA
CDR3aa: CASSFSTGPEAFF; CDR3nt: TGCGCCAGCAGCTTCTCTACAGGACCTGAAGCTTTCTTT; abundance: many; j_gene: TRBJ1-1; v_gene: TRBV5-1; d_gene: NA
CDR3aa: CASSLATDTQYF; CDR3nt: TGTGCCAGCAGCTTAGCCACAGATACGCAGTATTTT; abundance: many; j_gene: TRBJ2-3; v_gene: TRBV5-6; d_gene: NA
CDR3aa: CATSDTGLNYNEQFF; CDR3nt: TGTGCCACCAGTGATACAGGACTAAACTACAATGAGCAGTTCTTC; abundance: few; j_gene: TRBJ2-1; v_gene: TRBV24-1; d_gene: NA
CDR3aa: CATSREGHTNTEAFF; CDR3nt: TGTGCCACCAGCAGAGAGGGACACACGAACACTGAAGCTTTCTTT; abundance: few; j_gene: TRBJ1-1; v_gene: TRBV15; d_gene: NA
CDR3aa: CASSQGGGGTDTQYF; CDR3nt: TGTGCCAGCAGCCAGGGGGGGGGCGGCACAGATACGCAGTATTTT; abundance: NA; j_gene: TRBJ2-3; v_gene: TRBV9; d_gene: NA
CDR3aa: CASSFPRGGEETQYF; CDR3nt: TGTGCCAGCAGCTTTCCCCGCGGGGGGGAGGAGACCCAGTACTTC; abundance: many; j_gene: TRBJ2-5; v_gene: TRBV7-9; d_gene: TRBD2
CDR3aa: CASSPTGSETQYF; CDR3nt: TGTGCCAGCAGCCCGACAGGGTCTGAGACCCAGTACTTC; abundance: many; j_gene: TRBJ2-5; v_gene: TRBV9; d_gene: TRBD1
CDR3aa: CASSQDFGGDGKQYF; CDR3nt: TGCGCCAGCAGCCAAGATTTCGGGGGGGATGGCAAGCAGTACTTC; abundance: many; j_gene: TRBJ2-7; v_gene: TRBV4-3; d_gene: TRBD2
CDR3aa: CASSIDSGLALSSTDTQYF; CDR3nt: TGTGCCAGTAGTATAGATAGTGGGCTAGCGTTGTCTAGCACAGATACGCAGTATTTT; abundance: NA; j_gene: TRBJ2-3; v_gene: TRBV19; d_gene: NA
CDR3aa: CASSRERTSQSQYF; CDR3nt: TGCGCCAGCAGCCGCGAGAGGACTAGCCAGTCCCAGTACTTC; abundance: NA; j_gene: TRBJ2-5; v_gene: TRBV4-3; d_gene: TRBD2
CDR3aa: CASSPPQGASTDTQYF; CDR3nt: TGTGCCAGCTCACCGCCTCAGGGGGCTAGCACAGATACGCAGTATTTT; abundance: NA; j_gene: TRBJ2-3; v_gene: TRBV18; d_gene: TRBD1
CDR3aa: CASSQDQRQGANEQYF; CDR3nt: TGCGCCAGCAGCCAAGATCAACGACAGGGGGCTAACGAGCAGTACTTC; abundance: many; j_gene: TRBJ2-7; v_gene: TRBV4-3; d_gene: TRBD1
CDR3aa: CASSGWDREDTEAFF; CDR3nt: TGTGCCAGCAGCGGATGGGACAGAGAAGACACTGAAGCTTTCTTT; abundance: once; j_gene: TRBJ1-1; v_gene: TRBV7-9; d_gene: TRBD1
CDR3aa: CACRQLSSYNEQFF; CDR3nt: TGTGCCTGTCGACAGTTGAGCTCCTACAATGAGCAGTTCTTC; abundance: NA; j_gene: TRBJ2-1; v_gene: TRBV30; d_gene: NA
CDR3aa: CASSQDHTGLWADEQFF; CDR3nt: TGCGCCAGCAGCCAAGATCACACGGGACTCTGGGCCGATGAGCAGTTCTTC; abundance: few; j_gene: TRBJ2-1; v_gene: TRBV4-3; d_gene: NA
CDR3aa: CASSPRSMDAPEQYF; CDR3nt: TGTGCCAGCAGTCCTAGGTCTATGGACGCACCCGAGCAGTACTTC; abundance: many; j_gene: TRBJ2-7; v_gene: TRBV6-2/TRBV6-3; d_gene: NA
CDR3aa: CSARDTRFNEKLFF; CDR3nt: TGCAGTGCTAGAGATACGCGGTTTAATGAAAAACTGTTTTTT; abundance: many; j_gene: TRBJ1-4; v_gene: TRBV20-1; d_gene: NA
CDR3aa: CASSLGYGTGELFF; CDR3nt: TGTGCCAGTAGCTTGGGCTACGGAACCGGGGAGCTGTTTTTT; abundance: NA; j_gene: TRBJ2-2; v_gene: TRBV19; d_gene: NA
CDR3aa: CASSKPKVTVAGELFF; CDR3nt: TGTGCCAGTAGTAAGCCCAAGGTGACGGTGGCCGGGGAGCTGTTTTTT; abundance: NA; j_gene: TRBJ2-2; v_gene: TRBV19; d_gene: NA
CDR3aa: CASSPGSYYEQYF; CDR3nt: TGTGCCAGTAGTCCCGGATCATACTACGAGCAGTACTTC; abundance: many; j_gene: TRBJ2-7; v_gene: TRBV19; d_gene: NA